These 19 T cell receptor beta chains were all obtained from the same sample, sequenced in a study of blood T cell repertoires in COVID-19. Repertoires were generated with immunoSEQ multiplex PCR, while TCRdb's copy carries only in-frame clones and drops some. The data show 50,000 or so clones, approximately 88% seen once. The sample was peripheral blood. The receptors were gathered from a man between 65 and 80 years old with acute or convalescent COVID-19.

The chain combines TRBV7-6 with TRBJ1-4; weak D call: TRBD1 (6 bases). The germline gives CDR1 SGHVS, CDR2 FNYEAQ. Trimming stripped 4 bases from V and 8 bases from J, with 11 bases between. The CDR3 spans 13 residues. The CDR3 region has the DNA TGTGCCAGCAGCTCAGGGGATGACGAAAAACTGTTTTTT. Protein sequence: CASSSGDDEKLFF.

Here the CDR3 DNA reads TGTGCCAGCAGCCAAGATCCGGACAAAACCAATGAGCAGTTCTTC. Residues: CASSQDPDKTNEQFF. The V call is TRBV3-1 (or the pseudogene TRBV3-2), the J call TRBJ2-1, with a possible D match to TRBD1 (5 bases). Germline CDR1 reads LGHDT; CDR2 reads YNNKEL (reference sequence). The CDR3 length is 15 residues. Deletions cut 0 bases from V and 6 bases from J, with 12 bases between.

The chain carries TRBV7-2 and TRBJ1-1; D is unresolved. The CDR3 has 13 amino acids. V lost 5 bases and J 2 bases, leaving 9 bases between the germline ends. Germline loops: CDR1 SGHTA, CDR2 FQGNSA. The CDR3: CASSVDTNTEAFF. The CDR3 DNA reads as TGTGCCAGCAGCGTAGACACAAACACTGAAGCTTTCTTT.

In this sample, this clone turned up once. The chain couples TRBV6-5 to TRBJ2-3, with 7 positions matching TRBD1. V lost 7 bases and J lost 4; bases outside the gene matches: 8. In germline, CDR1 is MNHEY, CDR2 SVGAGI. This CDR3 contains 14 residues. The CDR3, as DNA: TGTGCCAGCACCGAGGGGGCTCGCGCAGATACGCAGTATTTT. Translating it yields CASTEGARADTQYF.

The chain links TRBV29-1 to TRBJ1-2; TRBD1 matches at 10 bases. Germline loops: CDR1 SQVTM, CDR2 ANQGSEA. This CDR3 has 15 amino acids. J lost 7 bases, V lost 5 bases, and 13 bases had no gene match. The DNA for the CDR3 is TGCAGCGTTAGGGGGACAGGGGTAACTGCCGGTGGCTACACCTTC. This gives the protein CSVRGTGVTAGGYTF.

This rearrangement joins TRBV4-1 to TRBJ1-2; D uncertain. Germline V lookup: CDR1 MGHRA, CDR2 YSYEKL. With 0 bases removed from V and 4 bases from J, the gap between germline ends came to 15 bases. CDR3 length: 16 amino acids. In DNA form, the CDR3 reads TGCGCCAGCAGCCAAGATTTTGAGGGTGGTGGCTATGGCTACACCTTC. It is translated as CASSQDFEGGGYGYTF.

The rearrangement links TRBV11-3 to TRBJ2-5; the D gene is possibly TRBD1 (6 bases). With 5 bases removed from V and 5 bases from J, the gap between germline ends came to 12 bases. Germline V gives CDR1 SGHNT, CDR2 YENEEA. This CDR3 has 13 residues. In DNA, the CDR3 is TGTGCCAGCAGCACAGACAGGTCGGAGACCCAGTACTTC. Its protein is CASSTDRSETQYF.

The rearrangement joins TRBV28 to TRBJ2-5, with D possibly matching TRBD1 (6 bases). The V and J ends lost 5 bases and 4 bases respectively, with 14 bases between them. CDR1 and CDR2 from the germline V gene are MDHEN and SYDVKM. This CDR3 region has 14 residues. The CDR3 bases are TGTGCCAGCAGTGGGCGCAGGGGCATAGAGACCCAGTACTTC. Amino acids: CASSGRRGIETQYF.

The rearrangement links TRBV18 to TRBJ1-4; D gene unclear. Trimming took off 3 bases at V and 6 bases at J, with 11 bases between the two ends. The CDR3 runs 14 residues. Germline CDR1 is KGHSH and CDR2 is LQKENI. The CDR3 coding sequence is TGTGCCAGCTCACCCTCGGCGGGATATGAAAAACTGTTTTTT. It yields the protein CASSPSAGYEKLFF.

The V gene is TRBV5-1, the J gene TRBJ1-6; no definite D call. Trimming shortened V by 2 bases and J by 0 bases, and 6 bases separated the two germline ends. In germline, CDR1 is SGHRS, CDR2 YFSETQ. This CDR3 has 15 amino acids. The chain's CDR3 is CASSLRSSYNSPLHF. As DNA, the CDR3 is TGCGCCAGCAGCTTAAGGAGCTCCTATAATTCACCCCTCCACTTT.

The chain joins TRBV2 to TRBJ1-1; TRBD1 aligns across 8 bases. This CDR3 comprises 14 residues. Germline loops: CDR1 SNHLY, CDR2 FYNNEI. With 6 bases clipped from V and 3 bases from J, the junction kept 6 bases outside the gene matches. The CDR3 sequence: CASSAQGADTEAFF. In nucleotides, the CDR3 is TGTGCCAGCAGCGCCCAGGGGGCGGACACTGAAGCTTTCTTT.

The chain links TRBV7-8 to TRBJ2-1; the match to TRBD2 covers 8 bases. Germline lookup yields CDR1 SGHVS and CDR2 FQNEAQ. V dropped 7 bases and J dropped 10; count of bases not matched to a gene: 15. This CDR3 has 15 amino acids. CDR3 protein: CASIPREGDWTEQFF. The CDR3 DNA reads TGTGCCAGCATCCCACGGGAGGGGGACTGGACCGAGCAGTTCTTC.

V usage is TRBV3-1 (or the pseudogene TRBV3-2) and J usage is TRBJ1-2; 9 nucleotides line up with TRBD1. The germline V gene has CDR1 LGHDT and CDR2 YNNKEL (reference sequence). The CDR3 runs to 15 residues. The trim removed 1 base at V and 8 bases at J, leaving 8 bases unmatched. In nucleotides, the CDR3 is TGTGCCAGCAGCCAAGGGGGACAGGGAGGGTTCGGCTACACCTTC. Its translation is CASSQGGQGGFGYTF.

The CDR3, as DNA: TGCAGCGTTGCCCCCCTTCAGGAGGGAACTGAAGCTTTCTTT. Translation: CSVAPLQEGTEAFF. The chain recombines TRBV29-1 with TRBJ1-1; D unresolved. The germline V gene encodes CDR1 SQVTM and CDR2 ANQGSEA. The CDR3 is 14 residues long. V was cut by 4 bases and J by 5 bases, with 17 bases left in between. The full variable domain, completed using reference TRBV29-1 and TRBJ1-1, is SAVISQKPSRDICQRGTSLTIQCQVDSQVTMMFWYRQQPGQSLTLIATANQGSEATYESGFVIDKFPISRPNLTFSTLTVSNMSPEDSSIYLCSVAPLQEGTEAFFGQGTRLTVV.

This clone was counted between two and nine times. The chain employs TRBV28 and TRBJ2-4; D uncertain. The CDR3 loop spans 15 amino acids. Germline CDR1 reads MDHEN; CDR2 reads SYDVKM. V was shortened by 10 bases and J by 0 bases, with 16 bases between the two germline ends. The CDR3 coding sequence is TGTGCCACGCAATCGGTGAAACTAGCCAAAAACATTCAGTACTTC. Residues: CATQSVKLAKNIQYF.

This clone was seen only once. The V call is TRBV30, the J call TRBJ1-4, with D maybe TRBD1 (5 bases). Germline assignment: CDR1 GTSNPN and CDR2 SVGIG (reference sequence). This CDR3 comprises 14 residues. Between the trimmed V and J ends, which lost 5 bases and 5 bases, there was a span of 15 bases. This chain's CDR3 is CAWGGVGRNEKLFF. CDR3 coding DNA: TGTGCCTGGGGGGGTGTTGGGCGAAATGAAAAACTGTTTTTT.

The chain has TRBV7-3 and TRBJ1-2; no clear D. V was shortened by 4 bases and J by 4 bases, with 10 bases between the two germline ends. The germline V gene encodes CDR1 SGHTA and CDR2 FQGTGA. This CDR3 is 13 amino acids long. The chain's CDR3 is CASSSEASYGYTF. CDR3 DNA sequence: TGTGCCAGCAGCTCCGAAGCCTCCTATGGCTACACCTTC.

This clone was detected a few times. Other DNA sequences in this sample translate to the same CDR3. The V and J genes are TRBV7-2 and TRBJ1-2, with D possibly matching TRBD1 (5 bases). This CDR3 has 13 residues. Germline CDR1 SGHTA, CDR2 FQGNSA. V was clipped by 1 base and J by 5 bases, with 8 bases between them. The CDR3 sequence is CASSLDRLYGYTF. CDR3 bases: TGTGCCAGCAGCTTAGACAGGTTGTATGGCTACACCTTC.

This clone was found many times. The chain employs TRBV9 and TRBJ1-4, with D tentatively TRBD1 (6 bases). Germline values: CDR1 SGDLS, CDR2 YYNGEE. The CDR3 has 15 amino acids. Trimming shortened V by 4 bases and J by 5 bases, and 15 bases separated the two germline ends. DNA for the CDR3: TGTGCCAGCAGCCTCAAAGGGGGTCCGAATGAAAAACTGTTTTTT. Its translation is CASSLKGGPNEKLFF.